This T cell receptor beta chain was documented in a study of blood T cell repertoires in COVID-19 (dated by TCRdb to 2018 to 2021). With respect to the entire study: Collaborator samples came from the United States, Italy and Spain and covered acute and convalescent phases of COVID-19. The prospective study material was composed of cDNA or gDNA derived from T cells, B-cell-depleted T cells, or PBMCs. Deeply sampled blood TCRbeta repertoires from subjects exposed to, actively infected with, or recovered from COVID-19 were included in the dataset. A freely available public database, intended as a resource for researchers studying the immune response to SARS-CoV-2, is where the repertoires were released. Samples were obtained from the ongoing ImmuneRACE study (first 160 participants) and from over 1,000 subjects provided by 6 global collaborators. A de-identified subject ID, COVID-19 status, age in years and sex were almost always included in the sample metadata. Where available, HLA class I and class II types were obtained from metadata supplied by the sample provider rather than from assay-based typing. The paper's findings and limits, for the study overall: How much clinical and demographic metadata was included differed by source and by participant, and the metadata was provided uncurated.

In Seattle, one collaborating source enrolled patients while the infection was active and tracked those patients longitudinally over the course of disease. Each collaborating institution followed its own protocols to collect whole blood in K2EDTA tubes. For TCRbeta analysis, collaborators shipped samples as frozen whole blood, isolated PBMCs, or DNA extracted from either of those sample types. On this clone: It lacks a known antigen. No base quality information exists; no much larger clone differs at one position.

TCRbeta CDR3 regions were amplified from genomic DNA by means of the immunoSEQ Assay, a bias-controlled multiplex PCR. The study's own analysis went as follows. The number of nucleated cells in each sample was estimated by amplification of reference gene primers within the assay. Sequence reads were collapsed and filtered to measure the absolute abundance of every unique TCRbeta CDR3 rearrangement. Productive Simpson clonality was computed per sample as the square root of Simpson's diversity index over productive rearrangements. TCRdb provides this immuneACCESS table in a form limited to in-frame rearrangements. Some clones are lacking; in checked studies, under half of them reflect an unresolved V gene, and why the rest are absent is not known. V, J and clone size are taken as reported in that table, and D and trimming were inferred from the DNA itself. Counted in this sample were approximately 60,000 clones; about 90% of them appeared once. 22% of the sample is in the top ten clones.

Sequencing was done on a sample of peripheral blood. This receptor was identified in a woman of 80 years or more with COVID-19, enrolled during active disease.

CDR3 region: CASSEWNPGQEEAFF. The sequenced DNA is TGCGCCAGCAGCGAATGGAACCCTGGACAAGAAGAAGCTTTCTTT. The chain employs TRBV5-1 and TRBJ1-1; perhaps TRBD1 is the D gene, with 5 bases matching. From the cysteine up to the phenylalanine, the CDR3 has a length of 15 residues. Only the CDR3 DNA is retained, 45 bases long and in frame from the first base. Based on the germline V gene, the CDR1 and CDR2 sequences are SGHRS and YFSETQ. The junction shows trimming of 4 bases on V and 8 bases on J, plus 21 bases between the germline ends.